The 15 T cell receptor beta chains given below trace back to one sample, sequenced in a study of beta chain features in type 1 diabetes. General observations from the study: All four CD4+ subsets from Type 1 diabetes patients carried moderately but significantly shorter TCRB CDR3s.

Expressed TCRB transcripts were sequenced because the entire RNA isolate underwent reverse transcription. The repertoire was sequenced with immunoSEQ multiplex PCR; TCRdb's copy has only in-frame clones and lacks some. The data hold approximately 240,000 clones, with about a sixth observed a single time. No antigens are known for them. Sequenced material: naive CD4+ T cells from blood. All receptors derive from a man between 25 and 39 years old with type 1 diabetes.

This clone was seen only a few times. This sequence joins TRBV29-1 and TRBJ2-6; 10 nucleotides match TRBD1. The germline V gene has CDR1 SQVTM and CDR2 ANQGSEA. The trim removed 8 bases at V and 2 bases at J, leaving 6 bases unmatched. The CDR3 is 15 residues long. The CDR3 DNA reads as TGCAGCCTAGGGACAGGGGACCCTGGGGCCAACGTCCTGACTTTC. This sequence encodes CSLGTGDPGANVLTF.

This clone has more than one count but fewer than ten. DNA for the CDR3: TGTGCCAGCAGTCCATCGGGAGCTAACGACGAGCAGTACTTC. It specifies CASSPSGANDEQYF. This chain links TRBV11-2 with TRBJ2-7; TRBD2 is a possible D gene (6 bases). Germline lookup yields CDR1 SGHAT and CDR2 FQNNGV. Between the trimmed V and J ends, which lost 6 bases and 5 bases, there was a span of 17 bases. The CDR3 runs 14 residues.

This clone was detected a few times. V gene TRBV30 combines with J gene TRBJ1-5, with no clear D. CDR3 length equals 12 residues. Trimming removed 3 bases from V and 2 bases from J, with 5 bases in between. Germline CDR1 is GTSNPN and CDR2 is SVGIG (reference sequence). CDR3 nucleotide sequence: TGTGCCTGGAGAAGGGGCAATCAGCCCCAGCATTTT. This gives the protein CAWRRGNQPQHF.

The genes are TRBV14 and TRBJ2-2, with D possibly TRBD2 on 6 matching bases. The germline gives CDR1 SGHDN, CDR2 FVKESK. CDR3 size: 13 residues. With 3 bases removed from V and 6 bases from J, the gap between germline ends came to 8 bases. The CDR3 DNA sequence: TGTGCCAGCAGCCAGGGACTCCCCGGGGAGCTGTTTTTT. Amino acid sequence: CASSQGLPGELFF.

The DNA for the CDR3 is TGTGCCAGCAGCTTAGTATCAGCGGGAGAAGAGACCCAGTACTTC. This codes for CASSLVSAGEETQYF. The chain couples TRBV7-2 to TRBJ2-5; 8 bases are shared with TRBD2. CDR1 SGHTA and CDR2 FQGNSA come from the germline V gene. The length of the CDR3 is 15 residues. Unmatched junction bases numbered 4, after V lost 1 base and J lost 3 bases.

This clone showed up just a few times. The rearrangement uses TRBV18 and TRBJ2-4, with D possibly TRBD2 on 5 matching bases. This CDR3 comprises 14 residues. V lost 1 base and J lost 2, with 6 bases in between. The germline CDR1 and CDR2 sequences are KGHSH and LQKENI. The DNA for the CDR3 is TGTGCCAGCTCACCACAGGACTCCAAAAACATTCAGTACTTC. Protein product: CASSPQDSKNIQYF.

The chain combines TRBV9 with TRBJ2-3; D possibly matches TRBD1 or TRBD2 (5 bases each). CDR1 is SGDLS, CDR2 YYNGEE, per germline. The CDR3 loop spans 16 amino acids. Deletions cut 0 bases from V and 1 base from J, with 12 bases between. In DNA form, the CDR3 reads TGTGCCAGCAGCGTAGGACCTAGCAGGGGCACAGATACGCAGTATTTT. Translating it yields CASSVGPSRGTDTQYF.

Details on this clone: The identical CDR3 is also encoded by other nucleotide sequences in the sample. V gene TRBV4-1 combines with J gene TRBJ2-7; D is ambiguous. The V end was cut by 1 base, the J end by 0 bases, with 13 bases between. This CDR3 has 16 residues. Germline CDR1 reads MGHRA; CDR2 reads YSYEKL. The CDR3 protein is CASSQGAGGISYEQYF. CDR3 DNA: TGCGCCAGCAGCCAAGGGGCCGGTGGCATCTCCTACGAGCAGTACTTC.

This chain joins TRBV10-3 and TRBJ2-4; 9 bases map to TRBD1. Germline CDR1 and CDR2: ENHRY and SYGVKD. Trimming cost V 4 bases and J 4 bases; bases outside gene matches: 5. The CDR3 covers 15 residues. Here the CDR3 DNA reads TGTGCCATCAGTGGTGGGACAGGGACGAAAAACATTCAGTACTTC. It codes for CAISGGTGTKNIQYF.

J is TRBJ1-5 and V is TRBV29-1; no clear D gene. Per germline, CDR1 SQVTM and CDR2 ANQGSEA. Trimming shortened V by 6 bases and J by 0 bases, and 9 bases separated the two germline ends. This CDR3 contains 13 residues. CDR3 in DNA: TGCAGCGTCGCTGTAGCTAGCAATCAGCCCCAGCATTTT. It translates to CSVAVASNQPQHF.

The chain has TRBV30 and TRBJ1-2; TRBD1 matches 10 bases. The length of the CDR3 is 16 residues. The V and J ends lost 4 bases and 0 bases, in that order; junction bases with no gene match: 8. Germline assignment: CDR1 GTSNPN and CDR2 SVGIG (reference sequence). CDR3 protein: CAWTTPGQGPNYGYTF. As DNA, the CDR3 is TGTGCCTGGACTACACCGGGACAGGGGCCTAACTATGGCTACACCTTC.

The chain joins TRBV7-2 to TRBJ2-3; no clear D. Looked up from germline, CDR1 is SGHTA and CDR2 is FQGNSA. The CDR3 length is 12 residues. V was trimmed by 5 bases and J by 1 base, leaving 4 bases between them. CDR3 sequence reads: CASSRGTDTQYF. Written as DNA, the CDR3 is TGTGCCAGCAGCCGGGGCACAGATACGCAGTATTTT.

This clone was seen a handful of times. The chain carries TRBV11-2 and TRBJ2-5; 7 positions match TRBD2. Trimming took 0 bases from V and 1 from J; bases not matched to a gene: 8. CDR3 length: 17 amino acids. Looked up from germline, CDR1 is SGHAT and CDR2 is FQNNGV. CDR3 residues: CASSLDEEASGQETQYF. For the CDR3, the DNA is TGTGCCAGCAGCTTAGATGAGGAGGCTAGCGGCCAAGAGACCCAGTACTTC.

This clone was counted a few times. V and J are TRBV7-2 and TRBJ2-5; TRBD2 matches at 12 bases. V dropped 5 bases and J dropped 2; count of bases not matched to a gene: 6. The CDR3 is 16 residues long. Germline CDR1 and CDR2: SGHTA and FQGNSA. CDR3 amino acids: CASSITGTSGQETQYF. The DNA for the CDR3 is TGTGCCAGCAGCATAACCGGGACTAGCGGGCAAGAGACCCAGTACTTC.

V usage is TRBV4-1 and J usage is TRBJ2-3; no clear D. The CDR3 extends over 14 amino acids. The V end was cut by 0 bases, the J end by 4 bases, with 8 bases between. The germline gives CDR1 MGHRA, CDR2 YSYEKL. The CDR3 DNA reads TGCGCCAGCAGCCAAGATCGGGCCTCAGATACGCAGTATTTT. Amino acid sequence: CASSQDRASDTQYF.